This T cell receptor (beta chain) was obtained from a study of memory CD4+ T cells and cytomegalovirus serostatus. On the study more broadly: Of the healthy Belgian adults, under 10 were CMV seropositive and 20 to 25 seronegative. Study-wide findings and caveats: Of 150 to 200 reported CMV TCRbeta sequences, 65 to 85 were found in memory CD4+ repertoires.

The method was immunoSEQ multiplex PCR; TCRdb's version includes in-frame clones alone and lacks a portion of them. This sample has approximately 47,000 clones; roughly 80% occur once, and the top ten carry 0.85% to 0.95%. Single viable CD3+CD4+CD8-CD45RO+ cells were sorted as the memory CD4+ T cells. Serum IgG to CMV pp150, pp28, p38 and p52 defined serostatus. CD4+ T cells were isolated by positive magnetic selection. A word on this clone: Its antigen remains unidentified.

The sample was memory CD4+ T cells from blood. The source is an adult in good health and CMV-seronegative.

CDR3 nucleotides: TGTGCCAGCAGCTTATCACCTTCCTACGAGCAGTACTTC. It translates to CASSLSPSYEQYF. The V call is TRBV7-9, the J call TRBJ2-7, with D uncertain. Germline CDR1 SEHNR, CDR2 FQNEAQ (reference sequence). V was pared by 2 bases and J by 1 base, with 6 bases between. This CDR3 has 13 residues.